The T cell receptor beta chain described here comes from a study of T-cell reconstitution after alpha-beta-depleted transplantation in children (dated by TCRdb to the mid-2010s). About the investigation overall: Using TCR repertoire profiling, the study quantitatively followed how T-cell immune reconstitution unfolded in children after TCRalphabeta/CD19-depleted allogeneic hematopoietic cell transplantation. General study outcomes and caveats: About two months after transplant, the apparently early recovery of alphabetaT-cell counts reportedly depended on just several hundred clones that had expanded rapidly and came from non-depleted graft cells. The high TCRbeta diversity at day 60 in some patients was ascribed to recipient T cells and intrathymic progenitors that had survived conditioning. The frequencies of hyperexpanded clones fell over the following months, and after one year, T-cell counts and TCRbeta diversity were mostly attributed to newly produced T cells.

From cysteine to phenylalanine, the CDR3 is 18 amino acids long. Only the CDR3 part of the read is kept: 54 bases, read in frame from the first base. The germline V gene (reference sequence) yields DFQATT for CDR1 and SNEGSKA for CDR2. Unmatched junction bases come to 14, with V trimmed by 1 base and J by 4 bases. Library preparation employed PCR. TCRdb lists the instrument as Illumina HiSeq 2500. To normalize quantification of the TCRbeta repertoire, the TCR libraries were built with molecular barcoding that relied on unique molecular identifiers. The public reads were reprocessed in TCRdb via fastp at Q25 and MiXCR, keeping in-frame beta chains. Merged by CDR3 protein, the rows form single entries marked with the most common genes and DNA. Recorded for this sample are approximately 630,000 distinct CDR3 sequences; under 15% of them occurred a single time. Of the sample, 0.79% is held by the ten largest clones.

The treatment or condition label of this sample denotes: allogeneic hematopoietic cell transplantation with graft depleted of TCRalphabeta T cells and CD19 B cells. The transplant recipients were children given TCRalphabeta/CD19-depleted allogeneic hematopoietic cell grafts. This clonotype was recorded a few times. What this receptor recognizes is not known. One base away there is no much larger clone; base qualities are not given. The chain is encoded by TRBV20-1 joined to TRBJ2-3, with TRBD2 identical over 10 junction bases. The receptor was isolated from a girl aged 2 to 10 with congenital amegakaryocytic thrombocytopenia, due to receive a stem cell transplant. The sample in question was PBMCs, obtained before TCRalphabeta/CD19-depleted stem cell transplant. The nucleotide sequence is given as TGCAGTGCTAGAGGAGAGGCTAGCGGGAGAACCCACCCAGATACGCAGTATTTT. Its protein is CSARGEASGRTHPDTQYF.